Listed here are 32 T cell receptor beta chains from one sample, sequenced in a study of shared clonotypes between healthy human individuals. The protocol was immunoSEQ multiplex PCR, while the TCRdb copy is restricted to in-frame clones and leaves out a portion. The sample lists some 2,100,000 clones; 90% to 96% were seen once. The sequenced sample was naive CD4+ T cells sorted from blood. Subset given: CD45RA+ positively selected. These receptor sequences come from a man between 18 and 35 years old in good health.

The chain combines TRBV25-1 with TRBJ2-2, with TRBD2 identical over 10 bases. V shed 6 bases and J 7 bases; nucleotides not matched to a gene: 8. From germline, CDR1 is MGHDK and CDR2 SYGVNS. The length of the CDR3 is 15 residues. CDR3 protein: CASSPQRGGFGELFF. The CDR3 DNA reads as TGTGCCAGCAGCCCCCAGCGGGGGGGCTTCGGGGAGCTGTTTTTT.

V is TRBV6-5 and J is TRBJ2-7; 7 bases agree with TRBD2. Per germline, CDR1 MNHEY and CDR2 SVGAGI. V trimming: 4 bases; J trimming: 0 bases; junction bases outside the gene matches: 6. CDR3 length equals 15 residues. The CDR3 loop reads CASSSTSRNSYEQYF. The CDR3 DNA follows: TGTGCCAGCAGTTCGACTAGCCGGAACTCCTACGAGCAGTACTTC.

The CDR3 loop reads CASSSLAGEDTQYF. Written as DNA, the CDR3 is TGCGCCAGCTCCAGTCTCGCGGGAGAAGATACGCAGTATTTT. The V and J genes are TRBV4-1 and TRBJ2-3; 7 bases are shared with TRBD2. V lost 8 bases to trimming and J lost 5 bases; unmatched junction nucleotides: 10. The CDR3 is 14 residues long. Germline CDR1 is MGHRA and CDR2 is YSYEKL.

CDR3 protein: CAWSEGNEQFF. The CDR3 nucleotides read TGTGCCTGGAGTGAAGGCAATGAGCAGTTCTTC. V is TRBV30 and J is TRBJ2-1; unclear D gene. CDR1 is GTSNPN, CDR2 SVGIG, per germline (reference sequence). The V end lost 1 base, the J end lost 6 bases, and 4 bases lay between the germline ends. The CDR3 loop spans 11 amino acids.

The V call is TRBV6-5, the J call TRBJ2-2; 9 bases match TRBD2. CDR1 and CDR2 from the germline V gene are MNHEY and SVGAGI. Unmatched junction bases numbered 8, after V lost 3 bases and J lost 6 bases. CDR3 length equals 16 residues. This CDR3 is CASSYISGGMAGELFF. The CDR3 coding sequence is TGTGCCAGCAGTTATATCAGCGGGGGGATGGCCGGGGAGCTGTTTTTT.

This clone has a single count. Other DNA sequences in this sample translate to the same CDR3. The V gene is TRBV30, the J gene TRBJ2-2; maybe TRBD2 (6 bases). V lost 2 bases to trimming and J lost 6 bases, with 13 bases between them. Germline loops: CDR1 GTSNPN, CDR2 SVGIG (reference sequence). CDR3 length: 14 residues. The CDR3 reads CAWSKGGSAGELFF. The DNA for the CDR3 is TGTGCCTGGAGTAAAGGAGGGTCTGCCGGGGAGCTGTTTTTT.

This clone was observed a single time. V is TRBV20-1 and J is TRBJ2-7; 8 bases agree with TRBD1. This CDR3 contains 11 residues. The V and J ends lost 5 bases and 11 bases, in that order; junction bases with no gene match: 8. The germline V gene encodes CDR1 DFQATT and CDR2 SNEGSKA (reference sequence). The CDR3 reads CSAPLPGQEYF. The CDR3, as DNA: TGCAGTGCTCCGTTGCCGGGACAGGAGTACTTC.

With respect to this clone: This sample also contains other DNA sequences that code for the same CDR3. J is TRBJ2-3 and V is TRBV5-1; D unclear. Germline-derived CDR1 and CDR2 are SGHRS and YFSETQ. There are 14 residues in the CDR3. V shed 0 bases and J shed 2 bases, with 7 bases lying between them. The CDR3 nucleotides read TGCGCCAGCAGCTTGGTTGGATTCACAGATACGCAGTATTTT. Its translation is CASSLVGFTDTQYF.

Turning to this clone: This specimen includes other DNA sequences encoding the same CDR3. The rearrangement uses TRBV10-3 and TRBJ2-7; 11 nucleotides line up with TRBD2. Trimming at V came to 6 bases and at J to 2 bases, leaving 3 bases not matched to a gene. CDR1 is ENHRY and CDR2 is SYGVKD in the germline V gene. The CDR3 contains 14 residues. The CDR3 region has the DNA TGTGCCATCAGCACTAGCGGGGGTACCTACGAGCAGTACTTC. Translated, it gives CAISTSGGTYEQYF.

This clone was picked up one time. The rearrangement links TRBV27 to TRBJ2-5, with a possible D match to TRBD2 (6 bases). The CDR3 has 13 residues. Germline assignment: CDR1 MNHEY and CDR2 SMNVEV (reference sequence). V shed 0 bases and J shed 7 bases, with 9 bases lying between them. CDR3 sequence reads: CASSLSGGGTQYF. Here the CDR3 DNA reads TGTGCCAGCAGTTTATCGGGAGGAGGGACCCAGTACTTC.

V usage is TRBV27 and J usage is TRBJ1-2; tentatively, D is TRBD1 (5 bases). The CDR3 runs to 15 residues. Germline V gives CDR1 MNHEY, CDR2 SMNVEV (reference sequence). Between the trimmed V and J ends, which lost 2 bases and 4 bases, there was a span of 14 bases. CDR3: CASSLSRGPIYGYTF. CDR3 in DNA: TGTGCCAGCAGTTTAAGTCGGGGACCGATCTATGGCTACACCTTC.

The sample holds a few counts of this clone. This chain uses TRBV29-1 with TRBJ1-2, with D possibly being TRBD1 (6 bases). The CDR3 is made up of 12 amino acids. Germline CDR1 reads SQVTM; CDR2 reads ANQGSEA. V lost 6 bases, J lost 4 bases, and 12 bases lay in between. For the CDR3, the DNA is TGCAGCGTGGAACAGGGACGCTATGGCTACACCTTC. This gives the protein CSVEQGRYGYTF.

This clone came up a few times. The chain has TRBV13 and TRBJ2-7; possibly TRBD1 for D (5 bases). CDR3 length equals 14 residues. V was cut by 5 bases and J by 2 bases, with 13 bases left in between. Germline V gene sequence: CDR1 PRHDT, CDR2 FYEKMQ (reference sequence). The CDR3 protein is CASSLLGPTYEQYF. CDR3 bases: TGTGCCAGCAGCCTACTGGGGCCCACCTACGAGCAGTACTTC.

The chain uses TRBV5-6 and TRBJ1-1; tentative D call: TRBD1 (5 bases). The V end was cut by 3 bases, the J end by 1 base, with 19 bases between. The CDR3 consists of 17 residues. Germline V lookup: CDR1 SGHDT, CDR2 YYEEEE. CDR3 sequence: CASSWDRDSRRNTEAFF. In DNA form, the CDR3 reads TGTGCCAGCAGCTGGGACCGGGACTCCCGGAGGAACACTGAAGCTTTCTTT. Based on the CDR3 plus reference TRBV5-6 and TRBJ1-1, the full variable domain is DAGVTQSPTHLIKTRGQQVTLRCSPKSGHDTVSWYQQALGQGPQFIFQYYEEEERQRGNFPDRFSGHQFPNYSSELNVNALLLGDSALYLCASSWDRDSRRNTEAFFGQGTRLTVV.

The count of this clone is one. Here the CDR3 reads CSVSQNTEAFF. CDR3 coding DNA: TGCAGTGTCTCTCAGAACACTGAAGCTTTCTTT. The chain carries TRBV20-1 and TRBJ1-1; no clear D. This CDR3 is 11 amino acids long. Between the trimmed V and J ends, which lost 7 bases and 1 base, there was a span of 7 bases. Germline loops: CDR1 DFQATT, CDR2 SNEGSKA (reference sequence).

A remark on this clone: Additional DNA sequences in this sample encode the identical CDR3. The V call is TRBV5-1, the J call TRBJ2-5; D gene ambiguous. V was trimmed by 0 bases and J by 1 base, leaving 7 bases between them. This CDR3 spans 14 amino acids. The germline CDR1 and CDR2 sequences are SGHRS and YFSETQ. CDR3 sequence: CASSLVGSQETQYF. In nucleotides, the CDR3 is TGCGCCAGCAGCTTGGTGGGGTCCCAAGAGACCCAGTACTTC.

The chain has TRBV28 and TRBJ1-1; tentatively, D is TRBD1 (6 bases). Trimming pared 6 bases from V and 5 bases from J, leaving 13 bases between. CDR1 and CDR2 (germline): MDHEN, SYDVKM. The CDR3 spans 13 residues. The CDR3 is CASRAGVWTEAFF. The DNA of the CDR3 is TGTGCCAGCAGGGCAGGGGTTTGGACTGAAGCTTTCTTT.

This rearrangement joins TRBV10-3 to TRBJ2-1; 7 positions agree with TRBD1. The germline gives CDR1 ENHRY, CDR2 SYGVKD. The V and J ends lost 11 bases and 8 bases, in that order; junction bases with no gene match: 9. The CDR3 contains 12 residues. This CDR3 is CASTGLKDEQFF. The CDR3 DNA sequence: TGTGCCTCGACAGGGTTGAAGGATGAGCAGTTCTTC.

This chain joins TRBV30 and TRBJ2-1; either TRBD1 or TRBD2 may supply D (6 bases each). The CDR3 covers 13 residues. Germline V gene lookup returns CDR1 GTSNPN and CDR2 SVGIG (reference sequence). The germline V and J ends were trimmed by 3 bases and 3 bases, with 9 bases remaining between them. This CDR3 reads CAWRRGVYNEQFF. The CDR3 region has the DNA TGTGCCTGGAGGAGGGGGGTCTACAATGAGCAGTTCTTC.

V and J are TRBV10-2 and TRBJ2-5; TRBD2 matches 13 bases. The CDR3 covers 16 residues. V lost 6 bases to trimming and J lost 5 bases; unmatched junction nucleotides: 9. CDR1 and CDR2 (germline): WSHSY, SAAADI. This CDR3 reads CASSVTSGRALETQYF. The CDR3 bases are TGCGCCAGCAGCGTTACTAGCGGGAGGGCCTTGGAGACCCAGTACTTC.

The V and J genes are TRBV5-1 and TRBJ2-5, with 10 bases aligning to TRBD2. CDR1 and CDR2 from the germline V gene are SGHRS and YFSETQ. V lost 2 bases to trimming and J lost 5 bases; unmatched junction nucleotides: 6. This CDR3 spans 15 amino acids. The CDR3 loop reads CASSFGSGGSETQYF. The DNA for the CDR3 is TGCGCCAGCAGCTTTGGTAGCGGGGGGTCGGAGACCCAGTACTTC. Using reference TRBV5-1 and TRBJ2-5 for the parts outside the CDR3, the full variable domain is KAGVTQTPRYLIKTRGQQVTLSCSPISGHRSVSWYQQTPGQGLQFLFEYFSETQRNKGNFPGRFSGRQFSNSRSEMNVSTLELGDSALYLCASSFGSGGSETQYFGPGTRLLVL.

The chain couples TRBV30 to TRBJ1-4, with D tentatively TRBD1 (5 bases). The CDR3 covers 15 residues. V dropped 3 bases and J dropped 7 bases, with 18 bases sitting between them. From germline, CDR1 is GTSNPN and CDR2 SVGIG (reference sequence). The CDR3 here is CAWRPTGARGEKLFF. CDR3 DNA sequence: TGTGCCTGGAGACCTACAGGCGCTCGGGGTGAAAAACTGTTTTTT.

About this clone: Germline and junction disagree at one end, which may indicate a read error. The chain joins TRBV30 to TRBJ2-1, with D perhaps given as TRBD1 or TRBD2 (5 bases each). Germline V gene sequence: CDR1 GTSNPN, CDR2 SVGIG (reference sequence). This CDR3 has 13 amino acids. As DNA, the CDR3 is TGTGCCTGGATCCGGGGCTCCAACAATGAGCAGTTCTTC. It specifies CAWIRGSNNEQFF. Full variable domain (remainder filled in from reference TRBV30 and TRBJ2-1): SQTIHQWPATLVQPVGSPLSLECTVEGTSNPNLYWYRQAAGRGLQLLFYSVGIGQISSEVPQNLSASRPQDRQFILSSKKLLLSDSGFYLCAWIRGSNNEQFFGPGTRLTVL.

The V gene is TRBV30, the J gene TRBJ1-2, with a tentative D call TRBD1 (6 bases). CDR3 length equals 13 residues. V gave up 0 bases and J gave up 6 bases, with 11 bases separating them. CDR1 and CDR2 (germline): GTSNPN, SVGIG (reference sequence). The CDR3 nucleotides are TGTGCCTGGAGTGTAAGTCAGGGGAATGGCTACACCTTC. This sequence encodes CAWSVSQGNGYTF.

V is TRBV6-5 and J is TRBJ2-7; 7 bases match TRBD1. The CDR3 covers 14 residues. In germline, CDR1 is MNHEY, CDR2 SVGAGI. V dropped 5 bases and J dropped 0; count of bases not matched to a gene: 4. CDR3 nucleotide sequence: TGTGCCAGCAGTATACAGGGGAGCTCCTACGAGCAGTACTTC. Translated, it gives CASSIQGSSYEQYF.

V gene TRBV30 combines with J gene TRBJ2-1; D unclear. V lost 2 bases and J 10 bases, leaving 12 bases between the germline ends. The CDR3 runs 12 residues. Looked up from germline, CDR1 is GTSNPN and CDR2 is SVGIG (reference sequence). The CDR3 sequence: CAWSPWDGEQFF. CDR3 sequence (DNA): TGTGCCTGGAGTCCTTGGGATGGCGAGCAGTTCTTC.

This chain links TRBV7-9 with TRBJ1-1; D gene ambiguous. The germline V gene encodes CDR1 SEHNR and CDR2 FQNEAQ (reference sequence). The CDR3 runs 15 residues. Trimming took 1 base from V and 0 from J, leaving 9 bases between them. In DNA form, the CDR3 reads TGTGCCAGCAGCTTAGGTGTCGGAATGAACACTGAAGCTTTCTTT. Encoded protein: CASSLGVGMNTEAFF.

V is TRBV19 and J is TRBJ2-7; 7 bases agree with TRBD1. The J segment lost 8 bases and the V segment lost 4 bases, leaving 5 bases of the junction unmatched. CDR1 is LNHDA, CDR2 SQIVND, per germline (reference sequence). The CDR3 sequence is 12 residues long. CDR3 DNA sequence: TGTGCCAGTAGTACCAACAGGGGCCAGCAGTACTTC. It codes for CASSTNRGQQYF.

Details on this clone: A read error may produce the germline difference seen at one junction end. V gene TRBV2 combines with J gene TRBJ1-5; no clear D. Germline V CDR1 and CDR2: SNHLY, FYNNEI. The CDR3 has 12 amino acids. The CDR3 sequence is CASREGNQPQHF. In nucleotides, the CDR3 is TGTGCCAGCAGGGAAGGCAATCAGCCCCAGCATTTT.

This clone was counted a single time. This rearrangement joins TRBV2 to TRBJ1-3; perhaps TRBD1 as D (5 bases). The CDR3 has 18 residues. CDR1 is SNHLY, CDR2 FYNNEI, per germline. The V end was cut by 3 bases, the J end by 3 bases, with 21 bases between. CDR3 coding DNA: TGTGCCAGCAGTGAGCCCCAGGTAGGGGACTCGTTTGGAAACACCATATATTTT. As protein: CASSEPQVGDSFGNTIYF.

This clone has just one count. The chain has TRBV4-1 and TRBJ2-7; 8 bases map to TRBD1. Germline V CDR1 and CDR2: MGHRA, YSYEKL. The V segment lost 3 bases and the J segment 2 bases; nucleotides outside the gene matches: 12. There are 17 residues in the CDR3. The CDR3 reads CASSHYWTGKGTYEQYF. The CDR3 DNA follows: TGCGCCAGCAGCCACTACTGGACAGGGAAAGGGACCTACGAGCAGTACTTC.

The V call is TRBV25-1, the J call TRBJ1-2, with 7 bases matching TRBD1. V trimming: 6 bases; J trimming: 3 bases; junction bases outside the gene matches: 4. CDR3 length: 13 amino acids. Germline V gene lookup returns CDR1 MGHDK and CDR2 SYGVNS. The CDR3 bases are TGTGCCAGCAGGGACGACAGGGACTATGGCTACACCTTC. Translating gives CASRDDRDYGYTF.